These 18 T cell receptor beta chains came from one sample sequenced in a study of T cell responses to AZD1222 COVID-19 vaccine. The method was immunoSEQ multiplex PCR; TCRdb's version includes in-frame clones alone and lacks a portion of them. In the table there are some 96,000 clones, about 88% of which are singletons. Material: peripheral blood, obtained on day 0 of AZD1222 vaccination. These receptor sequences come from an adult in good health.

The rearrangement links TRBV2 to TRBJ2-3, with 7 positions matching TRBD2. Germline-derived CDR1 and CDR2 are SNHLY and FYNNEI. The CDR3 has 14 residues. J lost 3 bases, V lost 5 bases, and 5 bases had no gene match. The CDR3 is CASSRGGGTDTQYF. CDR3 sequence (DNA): TGTGCCAGCAGTCGTGGGGGGGGGACAGATACGCAGTATTTT.

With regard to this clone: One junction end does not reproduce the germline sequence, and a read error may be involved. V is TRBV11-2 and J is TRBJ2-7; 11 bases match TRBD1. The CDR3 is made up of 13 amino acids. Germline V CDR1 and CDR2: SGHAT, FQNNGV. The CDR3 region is CASSLDWRDRGNF. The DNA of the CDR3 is TGTGCCAGCAGCTTAGATTGGAGGGACAGGGGGAACTTC.

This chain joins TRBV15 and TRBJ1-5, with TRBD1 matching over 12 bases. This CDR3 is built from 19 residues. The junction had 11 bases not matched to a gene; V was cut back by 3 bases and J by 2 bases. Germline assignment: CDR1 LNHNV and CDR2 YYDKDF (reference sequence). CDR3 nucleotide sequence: TGTGCCACCAGCAGGGGGACAGGGGGCGGGATCGGTGGCAATCAGCCCCAGCATTTT. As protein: CATSRGTGGGIGGNQPQHF.

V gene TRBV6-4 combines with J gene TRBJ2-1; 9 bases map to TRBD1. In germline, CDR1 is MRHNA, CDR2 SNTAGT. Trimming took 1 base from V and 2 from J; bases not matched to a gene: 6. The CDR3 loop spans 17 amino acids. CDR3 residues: CASSDFGTGYPYNEQFF. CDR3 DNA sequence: TGTGCCAGCAGTGACTTTGGGACAGGGTACCCCTACAATGAGCAGTTCTTC.

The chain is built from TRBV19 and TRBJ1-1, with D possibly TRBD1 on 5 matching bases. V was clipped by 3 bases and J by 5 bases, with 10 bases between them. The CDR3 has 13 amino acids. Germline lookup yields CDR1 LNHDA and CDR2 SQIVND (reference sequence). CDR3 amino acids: CASSIIQGTEAFF. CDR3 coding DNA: TGTGCCAGTAGTATTATCCAGGGAACTGAAGCTTTCTTT.

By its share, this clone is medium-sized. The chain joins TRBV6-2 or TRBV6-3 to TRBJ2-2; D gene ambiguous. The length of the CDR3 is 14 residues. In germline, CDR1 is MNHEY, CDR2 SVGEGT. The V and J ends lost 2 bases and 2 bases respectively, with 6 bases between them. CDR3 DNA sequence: TGTGCCAGCAGTTACGGTGATAACACCGGGGAGCTGTTTTTT. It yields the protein CASSYGDNTGELFF.

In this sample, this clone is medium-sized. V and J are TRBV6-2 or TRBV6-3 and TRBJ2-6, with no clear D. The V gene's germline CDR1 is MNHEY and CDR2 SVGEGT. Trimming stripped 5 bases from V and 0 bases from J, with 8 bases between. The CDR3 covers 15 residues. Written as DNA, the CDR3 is TGTGCCAGCAGTACACGGATCTCTGGGGCCAACGTCCTGACTTTC. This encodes CASSTRISGANVLTF.

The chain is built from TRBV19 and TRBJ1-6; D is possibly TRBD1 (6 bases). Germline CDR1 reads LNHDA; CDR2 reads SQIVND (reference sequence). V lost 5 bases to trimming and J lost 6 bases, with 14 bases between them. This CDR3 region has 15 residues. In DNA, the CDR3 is TGTGCCAGTAGTGCGCCGCAGGGGCGTAATTCACCCCTCCACTTT. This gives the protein CASSAPQGRNSPLHF.

The CDR3 DNA reads TGTGCCACCAGCGGGAGAGTTAATGAAAAACTGTTTTTT. Residues: CATSGRVNEKLFF. This chain connects TRBV15 to TRBJ1-4; no definite D call. This CDR3 contains 13 residues. Germline CDR1 LNHNV, CDR2 YYDKDF (reference sequence). Trimming shortened V by 5 bases and J by 4 bases, and 8 bases separated the two germline ends. The full variable domain, completed using reference TRBV15 and TRBJ1-4, is DAMVIQNPRYQVTQFGKPVTLSCSQTLNHNVMYWYQQKSSQAPKLLFHYYDKDFNNEADTPDNFQSRRPNTSFCFLDIRSPGLGDTAMYLCATSGRVNEKLFFGSGTQLSVL.

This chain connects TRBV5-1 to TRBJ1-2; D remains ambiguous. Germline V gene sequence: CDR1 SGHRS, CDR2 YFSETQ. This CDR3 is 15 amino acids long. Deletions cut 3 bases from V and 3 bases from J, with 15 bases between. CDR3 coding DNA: TGCGCCAGCAGCTCGGCGGGGTCGGGCCACTATGGCTACACCTTC. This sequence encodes CASSSAGSGHYGYTF.

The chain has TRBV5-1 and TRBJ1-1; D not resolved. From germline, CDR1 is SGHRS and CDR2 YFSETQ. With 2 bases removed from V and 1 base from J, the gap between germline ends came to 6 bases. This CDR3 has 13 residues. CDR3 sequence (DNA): TGCGCCAGCAGCTTCGTGCCGAACACTGAAGCTTTCTTT. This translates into CASSFVPNTEAFF.

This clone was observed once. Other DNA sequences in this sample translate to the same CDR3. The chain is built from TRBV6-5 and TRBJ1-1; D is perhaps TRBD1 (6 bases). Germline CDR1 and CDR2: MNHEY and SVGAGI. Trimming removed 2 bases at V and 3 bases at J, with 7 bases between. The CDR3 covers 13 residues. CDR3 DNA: TGTGCCAGCAGTTACAGGGGGGACACTGAAGCTTTCTTT. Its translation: CASSYRGDTEAFF.

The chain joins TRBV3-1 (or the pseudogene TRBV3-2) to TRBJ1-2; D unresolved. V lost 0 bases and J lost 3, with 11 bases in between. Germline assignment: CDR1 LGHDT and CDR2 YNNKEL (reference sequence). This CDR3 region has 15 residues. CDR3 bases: TGTGCCAGCAGCCAAGATATGAGACACCACTATGGCTACACCTTC. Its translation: CASSQDMRHHYGYTF.

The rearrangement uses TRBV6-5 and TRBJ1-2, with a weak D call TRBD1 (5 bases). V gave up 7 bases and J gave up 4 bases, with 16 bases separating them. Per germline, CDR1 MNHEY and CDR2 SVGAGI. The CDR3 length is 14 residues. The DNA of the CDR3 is TGTGCCAGCAAGTTCGGCAGGGCGTTCTATGGCTACACCTTC. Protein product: CASKFGRAFYGYTF.

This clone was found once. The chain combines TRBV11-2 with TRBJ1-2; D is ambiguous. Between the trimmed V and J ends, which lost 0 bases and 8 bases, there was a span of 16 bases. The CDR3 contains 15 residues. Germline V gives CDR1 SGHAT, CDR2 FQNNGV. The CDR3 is CASSLELGKPSGYTF. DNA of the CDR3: TGTGCCAGCAGCTTAGAACTGGGAAAGCCTTCCGGCTACACCTTC.

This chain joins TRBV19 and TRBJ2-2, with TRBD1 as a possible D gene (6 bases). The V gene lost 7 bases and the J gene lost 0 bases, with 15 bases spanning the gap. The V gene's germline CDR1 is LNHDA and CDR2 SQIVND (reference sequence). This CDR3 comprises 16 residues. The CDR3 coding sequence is TGTGCCAGTACCAATCCAGGACAGCCGAACACCGGGGAGCTGTTTTTT. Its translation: CASTNPGQPNTGELFF.

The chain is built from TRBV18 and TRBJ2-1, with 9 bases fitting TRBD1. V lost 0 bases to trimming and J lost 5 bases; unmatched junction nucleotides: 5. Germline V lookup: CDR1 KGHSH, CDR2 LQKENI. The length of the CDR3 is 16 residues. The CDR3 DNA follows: TGTGCCAGCTCACCACCGGGACAGGGCCCTCACAATGAGCAGTTCTTC. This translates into CASSPPGQGPHNEQFF.

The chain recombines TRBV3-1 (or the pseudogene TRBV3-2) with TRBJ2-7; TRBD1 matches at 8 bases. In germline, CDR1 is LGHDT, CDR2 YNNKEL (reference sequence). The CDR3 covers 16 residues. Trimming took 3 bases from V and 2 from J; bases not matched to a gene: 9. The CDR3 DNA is TGTGCCAGCAGCCATCCGGGCAGGGGGCCTACCTACGAGCAGTACTTC. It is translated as CASSHPGRGPTYEQYF.